The 5 T cell receptor beta chains below were found in one sample sequenced in a study of STAT3 mutations in large granular lymphocyte leukemia. Study observations and caveats: Every T-LGLL patient had at least one immunodominant TCRbeta clonotype.

Here immunoSEQ multiplex PCR was the method, and the copy in TCRdb shows in-frame clones only, minus some. The table shows around 5,400 clones, with over 90% occurring only once. Antigens for these TCRs are unknown. Sequenced input: peripheral blood mononuclear cells. The source of these receptors is a man in his 60s with T-cell large granular lymphocyte leukemia. Some clones in this sample may be carry-over from other donors' samples.

There are a few counts of this clone. The rearrangement links TRBV19 to TRBJ2-7; 11 bases are a match to TRBD2. CDR3 length: 16 amino acids. The germline V gene encodes CDR1 LNHDA and CDR2 SQIVND (reference sequence). The V and J ends lost 6 bases and 7 bases, in that order; junction bases with no gene match: 14. CDR3 coding DNA: TGTGCCAGTAGGAGTGTAGCGGGAGGGAGTTCGGGTGAGCAGTACTTC. Translating gives CASRSVAGGSSGEQYF.

V is TRBV18 and J is TRBJ2-3; D is ambiguous. The CDR3 runs 13 residues. Trimming removed 3 bases from V and 6 bases from J, with 10 bases in between. CDR1 is KGHSH and CDR2 is LQKENI in the germline V gene. This chain's CDR3 is CASSPANTDTQYF. CDR3 sequence (DNA): TGTGCCAGCTCACCCGCCAATACGGATACGCAGTATTTT.

This clone was recorded only once. The genes are TRBV5-1 and TRBJ2-5; TRBD2 aligns across 9 bases. The CDR3 has 15 residues. Per germline, CDR1 SGHRS and CDR2 YFSETQ. J gave up 2 bases and V 4 bases, and 6 bases lay outside the gene matches. The CDR3: CASSPETSGQETQYF. The CDR3 coding sequence is TGCGCCAGCAGCCCGGAGACTAGCGGACAAGAGACCCAGTACTTC.

The chain is built from TRBV5-1 and TRBJ2-4; unclear D gene. The germline V gene encodes CDR1 SGHRS and CDR2 YFSETQ. Trimming took 0 bases from V and 7 from J, leaving 17 bases between them. This CDR3 has 16 amino acids. CDR3 sequence: CASSLAGGQLGNIQYF. The CDR3 DNA follows: TGCGCCAGCAGCTTGGCGGGTGGCCAGCTGGGGAACATTCAGTACTTC.

CDR3 amino acids: CASSFRNQGVYAGELFF. The CDR3 DNA is TGTGCCAGCAGTTTCCGAAACCAGGGAGTGTACGCCGGGGAGCTGTTTTTT. This chain connects TRBV27 to TRBJ2-2, with D possibly being TRBD1 or TRBD2 (5 bases each). The germline CDR1 and CDR2 sequences are MNHEY and SMNVEV (reference sequence). Trimming removed 3 bases from V and 6 bases from J, with 20 bases in between. The CDR3 is 17 residues long.